This paragraph covers one T cell receptor (beta chain) sequence. Its target is not known. Focal radiation was given together with CTLA-4 blockade (ipilimumab) to patients with chemo-refractory metastatic non-small-cell lung cancer. Trimming stripped 8 bases from V and 7 bases from J, with 14 bases between. There are 13 residues in the CDR3. Per the germline V gene, CDR1 is MNHEY and CDR2 is SVGAGI. The entry originates in a study of radiotherapy plus CTLA-4 blockade in lung cancer. Overall study: With roughly a third of patients having disease control, objective responses were seen in 15% to 20%. Study outcomes and limitations: Radiotherapy was combined with ipilimumab, and tumor-derived TCR clones then expanded in blood.

The assay was immunoSEQ multiplex PCR, and TCRdb's table has in-frame clones only and misses some. Altogether around 55,000 clones are present, approximately 82% being singletons, with the ten largest covering under 7%. Source: peripheral blood, taken from a patient treated with radiotherapy plus ipilimumab. This clonotype was obtained from a human donor with non-small cell lung cancer whose response to radiotherapy plus ipilimumab could not be evaluated. The V gene is TRBV6-5, the J gene TRBJ2-2, with D maybe TRBD2 (5 bases). The DNA of the CDR3 is TGTGCCAGCGGGATTTCGGGGTTCGGGGAGCTGTTTTTT. It encodes CASGISGFGELFF.